One and the same sample provided the 29 T cell receptor beta chains below, sequenced in a study of blood T cells in healthy people across ages. The use of a sample-barcoded 5' primer and a J-beta primer mix characterized a second PCR of 7 to 11 cycles. TCRdb processed the 5' RACE reads anew with MiXCR; each CDR3 protein has one entry. The table records 600,000 or so distinct CDR3 sequences, 47% of them present only once. The specimen sequenced was blood. These TCRs come from a man at least 80 years old in good health.

The rearrangement links TRBV4-1 to TRBJ1-4; TRBD1 matches at 8 bases. The ends lost 0 bases at V and 8 bases at J; junction bases unmatched: 5. CDR3 size: 15 residues. Germline CDR1 and CDR2: MGHRA and YSYEKL. The CDR3 DNA is TGCGCCAGCAGCCAAGAATCGACAGGGGTGGAAAAACTGTTTTTT. Its translation: CASSQESTGVEKLFF.

V is TRBV21-1 and J is TRBJ2-3. TRBV21-1 represents a pseudogene. This CDR3 spans 12 amino acids. CDR3 nucleotides: TGTGCCAGCAGCAAGGCGGATTTTACGCAGTATTTT. Protein: CASSKADFTQYF.

This clonotype appeared a few times. The chain combines TRBV20-1 with TRBJ2-4; the D gene is possibly TRBD2 (5 bases). The CDR3 is made up of 15 amino acids. V lost 3 bases and J 3 bases, leaving 15 bases between the germline ends. Germline assignment: CDR1 DFQATT and CDR2 SNEGSKA (reference sequence). CDR3 coding DNA: TGCAGTGCTAGCCTACTAGGGAAGGACAAAAACATTCAGTACTTC. As protein: CSASLLGKDKNIQYF.

At least ten counts were recorded for this clonotype. The CDR3 region is CASAGANVLTF. The CDR3 region has the DNA TGTGCCAGTGCTGGGGCCAACGTCCTGACTTTC. This chain joins TRBV6-6 and TRBJ2-6; D ambiguous. Germline V gene lookup returns CDR1 MNHNY and CDR2 SVGAGI (reference sequence). This CDR3 contains 11 residues. V was clipped by 9 bases and J by 2 bases, with 2 bases between them.

About this clonotype itself: A read error may be the cause here, since a much bigger clone is one base away. The chain carries TRBV6-5 and TRBJ2-4, with 8 bases aligning to TRBD1. V dropped 2 bases and J dropped 0; count of bases not matched to a gene: 6. Germline values: CDR1 MNHEY, CDR2 SVGAGI. The CDR3 is made up of 17 amino acids. The CDR3 nucleotides read TGTGCCAGCAGTTACACTCCCGGGACAGGAGCCAAAAACATTCAGTACTTC. This codes for CASSYTPGTGAKNIQYF.

CDR3 amino acids: CASSSGGGFDTQYF. The DNA of the CDR3 is TGTGCCAGCAGCTCGGGAGGGGGTTTCGATACGCAGTATTTT. The rearrangement joins TRBV27 to TRBJ2-3; TRBD2 aligns across 8 bases. V dropped 6 bases and J dropped 6; count of bases not matched to a gene: 8. This CDR3 is built from 14 residues. Looked up from germline, CDR1 is MNHEY and CDR2 is SMNVEV (reference sequence).

The rearrangement uses TRBV28 and TRBJ2-7; D possibly corresponds to TRBD2 (6 bases). The J call may be in error: the DNA end matches TRBJ2-4 better. Germline values: CDR1 MDHEN, CDR2 SYDVKM. This CDR3 comprises 14 residues. Here the CDR3 DNA reads TGTGCCAGCAGTTTACCCCCGGGAGAAAACATTCAGTACTTC. It encodes CASSLPPGENIQYF.

The V call is TRBV7-2, the J call TRBJ2-2; 11 nucleotides align to TRBD2. From germline, CDR1 is SGHTA and CDR2 FQGNSA. The J segment lost 6 bases and the V segment lost 2 bases, leaving 5 bases of the junction unmatched. This CDR3 comprises 16 residues. DNA for the CDR3: TGTGCCAGCAGCTTAAATAGCGGGGGGGCGTCCGGGGAGCTGTTTTTT. It specifies CASSLNSGGASGELFF. Full variable domain (rest looked up from reference TRBV7-2 and TRBJ2-2): GAGVSQSPSNKVTEKGKDVELRCDPISGHTALYWYRQSLGQGLEFLIYFQGNSAPDKSGLPSDRFSAERTGGSVSTLTIQRTQQEDSAVYLCASSLNSGGASGELFFGEGSRLTVL.

This clonotype was counted a few times. The V and J genes are TRBV3-1 and TRBJ2-1; D uncertain. Trimming took off 9 bases at V and 0 bases at J, with 12 bases between the two ends. This CDR3 spans 14 amino acids. CDR1 and CDR2 from the germline V gene are LGHDT and YNNKEL (reference sequence). The DNA for the CDR3 is TGTGCCAGTGCCGCCGAAAACTCCTACAATGAGCAGTTCTTC. It specifies CASAAENSYNEQFF.

Note on this clonotype: A much larger clone lies one base from this, so it may be a read error. The rearrangement links TRBV6-6 to TRBJ1-1, with 7 bases lining up with TRBD1. V was clipped by 6 bases and J by 1 base; unmatched bases: 11. Per germline, CDR1 MNHNY and CDR2 SVGAGI (reference sequence). The length of the CDR3 is 16 residues. CDR3 nucleotide sequence: TGTGCCAGCAGCCCTTATTTGGGACAGTCGAACACTGAAGCTTTCTTT. This sequence encodes CASSPYLGQSNTEAFF.

This rearrangement joins TRBV28 to TRBJ2-3; no reliable D call. The length of the CDR3 is 13 residues. The V and J ends lost 7 bases and 2 bases respectively, with 10 bases between them. CDR1 and CDR2 from the germline V gene are MDHEN and SYDVKM. CDR3 sequence reads: CASTIDSTDTQYF. DNA for the CDR3: TGTGCCAGCACCATCGACTCCACAGATACGCAGTATTTT.

The V and J genes are TRBV29-1 and TRBJ1-1; a weak D match, TRBD1 (5 bases). From germline, CDR1 is SQVTM and CDR2 ANQGSEA. The CDR3 is 12 residues long. V gave up 2 bases and J gave up 9 bases, with 13 bases separating them. CDR3 residues: CSVERAGAKAFF. In DNA form, the CDR3 reads TGCAGCGTTGAACGGGCTGGGGCAAAAGCTTTCTTT.

The rearrangement uses TRBV20-1 and TRBJ1-2; D ambiguous. Deletions cut 5 bases from V and 2 bases from J, with 12 bases between. Germline V gives CDR1 DFQATT, CDR2 SNEGSKA (reference sequence). This CDR3 has 13 residues. Written as DNA, the CDR3 is TGCAGTGCTGGTTCGGGAAGAAACTATGGCTACACCTTC. It specifies CSAGSGRNYGYTF.

The gene calls are TRBV28 and TRBJ1-2; D gene unclear. Germline lookup yields CDR1 MDHEN and CDR2 SYDVKM. V was shortened by 7 bases and J by 8 bases, with 14 bases between the two germline ends. The CDR3 runs 12 residues. The CDR3 bases are TGTGCCAGCACCCAGCTCACTCGAGGCTACACCTTC. Amino acid sequence: CASTQLTRGYTF.

Ten or more counts support this clonotype. This chain connects TRBV7-2 to TRBJ2-1, with D possibly being TRBD1 (5 bases). Germline CDR1 and CDR2: SGHTA and FQGNSA. Between the trimmed V and J ends, which lost 3 bases and 8 bases, there was a span of 14 bases. The CDR3 runs 14 residues. The CDR3 DNA sequence: TGTGCCAGCAGCTTGGGGCCTAGTAGCTATGAGCAGTTCTTC. Translation: CASSLGPSSYEQFF. The full variable domain, in which reference TRBV7-2 and TRBJ2-1 provide the parts outside the CDR3, is GAGVSQSPSNKVTEKGKDVELRCDPISGHTALYWYRQSLGQGLEFLIYFQGNSAPDKSGLPSDRFSAERTGGSVSTLTIQRTQQEDSAVYLCASSLGPSSYEQFFGPGTRLTVL.

The CDR3 sequence: CASSRTSPTAQETQYF. The DNA for the CDR3 is TGCGCCAGCAGCCGAACCTCGCCGACAGCCCAAGAGACCCAGTACTTC. The V gene is TRBV5-1, the J gene TRBJ2-5; possibly TRBD1 for D (5 bases). This CDR3 has 16 residues. Per the germline V gene, CDR1 is SGHRS and CDR2 is YFSETQ. The V gene lost 4 bases and the J gene lost 1 base, with 17 bases spanning the gap.

This rearrangement joins TRBV3-1 to TRBJ2-3; 10 nucleotides line up with TRBD2. The CDR3 has 15 residues. The germline V gene encodes CDR1 LGHDT and CDR2 YNNKEL (reference sequence). Trimming took 6 bases from V and 4 from J; bases not matched to a gene: 7. DNA for the CDR3: TGTGCCAGCAGAGGACTAGCGGATCACGCAGATACGCAGTATTTT. Encoded protein: CASRGLADHADTQYF.

This clonotype was found a few times. This chain connects TRBV10-3 to TRBJ2-7; D possibly corresponds to TRBD1 (6 bases). The CDR3 loop spans 15 amino acids. Trimming shortened V by 0 bases and J by 1 base, and 10 bases separated the two germline ends. The germline V gene has CDR1 ENHRY and CDR2 SYGVKD. CDR3 region: CAISESFTGSYEQYF. The CDR3 bases are TGTGCCATCAGTGAGTCGTTCACAGGGTCCTACGAGCAGTACTTC.

The gene calls are TRBV5-1 and TRBJ2-7, with TRBD1 matching 8 bases. V trimming: 5 bases; J trimming: 3 bases; junction bases outside the gene matches: 4. Germline V CDR1 and CDR2: SGHRS, YFSETQ. This CDR3 spans 13 amino acids. The CDR3: CASRTGTGYEQYF. In DNA form, the CDR3 reads TGCGCCAGCAGAACCGGGACAGGCTACGAGCAGTACTTC.

This clonotype was recorded a few times. The J gene is TRBJ1-5, the V gene TRBV4-3; D unresolved. The CDR3 has 13 residues. Trimming pared 5 bases from V and 7 bases from J, leaving 12 bases between. CDR1 and CDR2 (germline): LGHNA, YSLEER. CDR3 region: CASSNDRGQPQHF. Here the CDR3 DNA reads TGCGCCAGCAGCAATGATCGAGGACAGCCCCAGCATTTT.

This clonotype was recorded a few times. This chain links TRBV12-3 or TRBV12-4 with TRBJ1-4, with 9 bases lining up with TRBD1. The CDR3 covers 14 residues. Trimming removed 4 bases from V and 5 bases from J; junction bases left unmatched: 2. The CDR3 is CASSWDRANEKLFF. CDR3 DNA sequence: TGTGCCAGCAGTTGGGACAGGGCGAATGAAAAACTGTTTTTT.

The chain joins TRBV2 to TRBJ2-5; no clear D. The J call could be wrong; TRBJ2-7 is a better fit for the DNA end. Germline loops: CDR1 SNHLY, CDR2 FYNNEI. The CDR3 consists of 13 residues. The CDR3: CASSLTPRIEQYF. The CDR3 DNA sequence: TGTGCCAGCAGCCTAACCCCCCGGATCGAGCAGTACTTC.

The J gene is TRBJ1-2, the V gene TRBV27; D perhaps matches TRBD1 (5 bases). Germline V gene data show CDR1 as MNHEY and CDR2 as SMNVEV (reference sequence). The CDR3 has 13 residues. The V gene lost 3 bases and the J gene lost 3 bases, with 8 bases spanning the gap. DNA of the CDR3: TGTGCCAGCAGTTTGGGGCGGTACTATGGCTACACCTTC. Its protein is CASSLGRYYGYTF.

To note about this clonotype: A much larger clone is a single base away; this may be a read error. The chain uses TRBV29-1 and TRBJ2-7; the match to TRBD1 covers 9 bases. The CDR3 is 18 amino acids. The germline gives CDR1 SQVTM, CDR2 ANQGSEA. CDR3 bases: TGCAGCGTTGAAGAAGTGGGGTGGACAGGGGCTGAACACTACAAGCAGTACTTC. Encoded protein: CSVEEVGWTGAEHYKQYF.

The chain has TRBV6-1 and TRBJ2-1; TRBD1 might be the D (5 bases). Per the germline V gene, CDR1 is MNHNS and CDR2 is SASEGT. The CDR3 has 15 amino acids. V lost 4 bases, J lost 6 bases, and 16 bases lay in between. The CDR3 DNA is TGTGCCAGCAGTGTTCCGGCAGGGTTTTCCAATGAGCAGTTCTTC. Translation: CASSVPAGFSNEQFF.

In this sample, this clonotype turned up a few times. The V gene is TRBV2, the J gene TRBJ2-4; D is perhaps TRBD1 (6 bases). Germline V CDR1 and CDR2: SNHLY, FYNNEI. CDR3 size: 15 residues. The V and J ends lost 8 bases and 3 bases respectively, with 17 bases between them. CDR3 DNA: TGTGCCAGCCAAATTAACAGGGCAATCAAAAACATTCAGTACTTC. It yields the protein CASQINRAIKNIQYF.

The chain recombines TRBV7-2 with TRBJ1-6; no definite D call. V lost 4 bases, J lost 8 bases, and 12 bases lay in between. The CDR3 sequence is 14 residues long. CDR1 is SGHTA and CDR2 is FQGNSA in the germline V gene. CDR3 nucleotides: TGTGCCAGCAGCTCCGTAAACTGGGATTCACCCCTCCACTTT. This translates into CASSSVNWDSPLHF.

This chain connects TRBV5-1 to TRBJ2-3, with D perhaps matching TRBD2 (6 bases). V lost 0 bases to trimming and J lost 4 bases, with 12 bases between them. The CDR3 runs to 15 residues. Germline CDR1 reads SGHRS; CDR2 reads YFSETQ. CDR3 bases: TGCGCCAGCAGCTTGGGGAGGGGAAGTGCAGATACGCAGTATTTT. Translated, it gives CASSLGRGSADTQYF.

V is TRBV6-2 or TRBV6-3 and J is TRBJ1-2; 7 nucleotides line up with TRBD1. Germline lookup yields CDR1 MNHEY and CDR2 SVGEGT. V shed 5 bases and J 5 bases; nucleotides not matched to a gene: 14. The CDR3 consists of 16 residues. CDR3: CASSDTAGTDLYGYTF. The CDR3 coding sequence is TGTGCCAGCAGTGATACCGCCGGGACAGACCTGTATGGCTACACCTTC.